This entry is about one T cell receptor beta chain. Its antigen is still unknown. Its ends do not fully match the called genes, so a read error is possible. Germline V CDR1 and CDR2: SGHAT, FQNNGV. This CDR3 contains 19 residues. This sample stems from a study of metastatic and nonmetastatic thyroid tumors. The overall study: Where malignant and benign thyroid patients were concerned, repertoires were compared across blood and tumor or nodule tissue.

Broader study findings: Within blood and tumor, benign nodules reportedly had significantly lower TCR beta diversity than malignant thyroid tumors did.

All patients were untreated before thyroid surgery. Authors' analysis steps: Clinicopathological groups of papillary thyroid cancer showed CDR3 differences that were used to build a distant-metastasis classifier. TCRdb redid the clone calls on the PCR reads using MiXCR. It is TCRdb's table, rather than the study itself, that gives the V and J calls and clone size. This sample has 12,000 or so clones, with 32% found just once. The clonotype comes from a female donor with papillary thyroid cancer or a benign thyroid nodule (not recorded which). Some clones in this sample may be carry-over from other donors' samples. The V gene is TRBV11-2, the J gene TRBJ2-3, with 10 bases aligning to TRBD2. The sequencing sample was made of tumor tissue. This CDR3 is CAISLDRVAGGHSTDTQYF. The CDR3 nucleotides read TGTGCCATCAGCTTAGATCGGGTAGCGGGGGGCCACAGCACTGATACGCAGTATTTT. The full variable domain, rest sourced from reference TRBV11-2 and TRBJ2-3, is EAGVAQSPRYKIIEKRQSVAFWCNPISGHATLYWYQQILGQGPKLLIQFQNNGVVDDSQLPKDRFSAERLKGVDSTLKIQPAKLEDSAVYLCAISLDRVAGGHSTDTQYFGPGTRLTVL.